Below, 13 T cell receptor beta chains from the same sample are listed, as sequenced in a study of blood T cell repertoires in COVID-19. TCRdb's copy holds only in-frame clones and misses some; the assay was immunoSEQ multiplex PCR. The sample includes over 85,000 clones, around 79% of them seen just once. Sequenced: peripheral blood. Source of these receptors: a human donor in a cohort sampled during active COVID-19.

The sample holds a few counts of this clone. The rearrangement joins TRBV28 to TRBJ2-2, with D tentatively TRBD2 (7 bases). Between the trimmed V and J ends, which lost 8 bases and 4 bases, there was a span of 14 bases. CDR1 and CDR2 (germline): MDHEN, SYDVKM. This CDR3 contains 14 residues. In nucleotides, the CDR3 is TGTGCCAGCTTAGGGGGAGGGACCACCGGGGAGCTGTTTTTT. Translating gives CASLGGGTTGELFF.

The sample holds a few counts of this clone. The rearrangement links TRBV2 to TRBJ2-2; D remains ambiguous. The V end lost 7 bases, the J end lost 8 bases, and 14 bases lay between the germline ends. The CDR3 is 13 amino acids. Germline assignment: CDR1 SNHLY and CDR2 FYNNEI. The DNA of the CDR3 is TGTGCCAGCACGTTAGTAACTACTGGGGAGCTGTTTTTT. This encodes CASTLVTTGELFF.

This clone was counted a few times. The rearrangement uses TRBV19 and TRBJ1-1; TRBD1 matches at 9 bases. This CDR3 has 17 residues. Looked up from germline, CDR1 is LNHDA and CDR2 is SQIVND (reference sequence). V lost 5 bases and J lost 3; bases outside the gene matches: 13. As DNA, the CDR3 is TGTGCCAGTAGTTTCGACGCCCGGGACAGGGAGTACACTGAAGCTTTCTTT. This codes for CASSFDARDREYTEAFF.

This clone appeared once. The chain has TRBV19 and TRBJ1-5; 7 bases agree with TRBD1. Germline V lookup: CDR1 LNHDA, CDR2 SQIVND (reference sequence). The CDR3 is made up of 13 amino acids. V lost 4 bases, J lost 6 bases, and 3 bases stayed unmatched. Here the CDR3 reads CASSKGTVQPQHF. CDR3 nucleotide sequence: TGTGCCAGTAGTAAGGGGACAGTTCAGCCCCAGCATTTT. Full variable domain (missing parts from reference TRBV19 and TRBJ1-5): DGGITQSPKYLFRKEGQNVTLSCEQNLNHDAMYWYRQDPGQGLRLIYYSQIVNDFQKGDIAEGYSVSREKKESFPLTVTSAQKNPTAFYLCASSKGTVQPQHFGDGTRLSIL.

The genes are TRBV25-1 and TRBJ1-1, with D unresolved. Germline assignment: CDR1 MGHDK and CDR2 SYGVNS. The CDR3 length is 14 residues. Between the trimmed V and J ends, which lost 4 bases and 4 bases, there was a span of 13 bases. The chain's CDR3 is CASSVTGTSTEAFF. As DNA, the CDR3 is TGTGCCAGCAGTGTAACGGGAACAAGCACTGAAGCTTTCTTT.

The CDR3 region has the DNA TGTGCCAGCAGCTGGGCAGGCGCTAGCACAGATACGCAGTATTTT. This encodes CASSWAGASTDTQYF. The genes are TRBV7-9 and TRBJ2-3; D not certain. The length of the CDR3 is 15 residues. Trimming cost V 4 bases and J 0 bases, with 11 bases left between them. CDR1 is SEHNR and CDR2 is FQNEAQ in the germline V gene (reference sequence).

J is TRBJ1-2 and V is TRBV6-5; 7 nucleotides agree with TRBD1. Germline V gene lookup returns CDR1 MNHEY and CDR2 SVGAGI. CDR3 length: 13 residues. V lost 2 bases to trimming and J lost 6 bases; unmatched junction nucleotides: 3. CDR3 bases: TGTGCCAGCAGTTACGGGGACAGAGATGGCTACACCTTC. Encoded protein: CASSYGDRDGYTF.

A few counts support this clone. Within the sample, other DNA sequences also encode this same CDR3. This CDR3 reads CASSLWTGQETQYF. The CDR3 DNA reads as TGTGCCAGTAGTCTGTGGACAGGGCAAGAGACCCAGTACTTC. The chain employs TRBV19 and TRBJ2-5; 8 nucleotides align to TRBD1. The germline V gene has CDR1 LNHDA and CDR2 SQIVND (reference sequence). Trimming took 5 bases from V and 2 from J; bases not matched to a gene: 4. The length of the CDR3 is 14 residues.

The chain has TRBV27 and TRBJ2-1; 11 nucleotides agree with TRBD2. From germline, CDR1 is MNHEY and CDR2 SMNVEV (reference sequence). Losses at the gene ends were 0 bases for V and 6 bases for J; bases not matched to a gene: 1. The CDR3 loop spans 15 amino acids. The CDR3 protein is CASSLSSGRANEQFF. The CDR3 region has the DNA TGTGCCAGCAGTTTATCTAGCGGGAGGGCCAATGAGCAGTTCTTC.

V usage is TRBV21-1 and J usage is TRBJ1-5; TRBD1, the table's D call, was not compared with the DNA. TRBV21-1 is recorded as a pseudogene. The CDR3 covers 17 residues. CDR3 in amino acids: CASSSPRQSYSNQPQHF. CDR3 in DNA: TGTGCCAGCAGCTCCCCCCGACAGAGCTATAGCAATCAGCCCCAGCATTTT.

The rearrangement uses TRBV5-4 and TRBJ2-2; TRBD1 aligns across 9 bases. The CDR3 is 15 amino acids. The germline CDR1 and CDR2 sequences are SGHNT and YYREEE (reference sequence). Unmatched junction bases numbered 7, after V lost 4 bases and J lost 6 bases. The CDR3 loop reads CASSPGQGAAGELFF. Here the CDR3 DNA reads TGTGCCAGCAGCCCGGGACAGGGTGCGGCCGGGGAGCTGTTTTTT.

The CDR3 spells CASSSQYRDSYEQYF. The CDR3 DNA follows: TGCGCCAGCAGCTCCCAGTACAGGGATTCCTACGAGCAGTACTTC. This chain uses TRBV5-1 with TRBJ2-7, with D perhaps matching TRBD1 (6 bases). CDR3 size: 15 residues. Trimming removed 3 bases at V and 1 base at J, with 14 bases between. Germline lookup yields CDR1 SGHRS and CDR2 YFSETQ.

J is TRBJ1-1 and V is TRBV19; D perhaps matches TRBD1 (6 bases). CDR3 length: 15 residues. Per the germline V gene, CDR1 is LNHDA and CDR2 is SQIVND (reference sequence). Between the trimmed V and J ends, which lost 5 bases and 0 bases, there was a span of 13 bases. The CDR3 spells CASSSLGTLNTEAFF. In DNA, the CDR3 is TGTGCCAGTAGTTCCCTCGGGACACTGAACACTGAAGCTTTCTTT. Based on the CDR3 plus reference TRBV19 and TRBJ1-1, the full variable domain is DGGITQSPKYLFRKEGQNVTLSCEQNLNHDAMYWYRQDPGQGLRLIYYSQIVNDFQKGDIAEGYSVSREKKESFPLTVTSAQKNPTAFYLCASSSLGTLNTEAFFGQGTRLTVV.